This T cell receptor (beta chain) was identified in a study of PD-L1 blockade in urothelial cancer. Study-wide background: Males with bladder-origin urothelial cancer constituted about nine tenths of the roughly 29 patients. Study observations and caveats: In blood sampled pretreatment, TCR clonality below the median predicted better survival.

The V segment lost 4 bases and the J segment 4 bases; nucleotides outside the gene matches: 3. The CDR3 has 13 residues. The germline V gene encodes CDR1 SGHRS and CDR2 YFSETQ. Comment on this clone: Its antigen is still unknown.

The method was immunoSEQ multiplex PCR; TCRdb's version includes in-frame clones alone and lacks a portion of them. The sample yields under 45,000 clones, 82% seen once. The material was PBMCs, obtained around atezolizumab (anti-PD-L1) treatment. The chain joins TRBV5-1 to TRBJ1-1; 8 nucleotides agree with TRBD1. The receptor was isolated from a man between 60 and 75 years old with urothelial cancer. CDR3: CASSTGQGTEAFF. The DNA for the CDR3 is TGCGCCAGCAGCACCGGACAGGGCACTGAAGCTTTCTTT.